Listed here are 26 T cell receptor beta chains from one sample, sequenced in a study of regulatory T cells in long-lasting Graves disease (dated by TCRdb to about 2021). Reading the label with the study, this specimen's time point is: newly diagnosed GD, antithyroid drugs for less than 3 months. RNA was extracted from PBMCs in TRIzol for both TCR sequencing and RNA sequencing. Receptor amplification or capture employed multiplex PCR. Sequencer: Illumina HiSeq 4000. CDR3 regions were amplified by Arm-PCR with iRepertoire HTBI primers to construct TCR beta libraries. The public reads were run again by TCRdb, first through fastp at Q25 and then through MiXCR, and only productive beta chains were kept. When rows share a CDR3 protein, they turn into one entry using the most common DNA and genes. Present in this sample are some 450,000 distinct CDR3 sequences, roughly 15% of which were seen just once. Around 10% of the sample is held by the ten biggest clonotypes.

The same data also contributed to another study, on T cells in Graves' hyperthyroidism and ophthalmopathy.

The input for sequencing was peripheral blood mononuclear cells (PBMCs), taken at new diagnosis, from a patient treated with antithyroid drugs. The receptors were sampled from a woman younger than 45 with Graves disease. Donor details come from another sample of the same person, matched by shared clones.

The sample holds many counts of this clonotype. This rearrangement joins TRBV20-1 to TRBJ2-7; maybe TRBD2 (6 bases). The CDR3 loop spans 15 amino acids. The germline CDR1 and CDR2 sequences are DFQATT and SNEGSKA (reference sequence). Trimming left V 3 bases short and J 3 bases short, with 18 bases between. The CDR3: CSASAFGRPYYEQYF. The CDR3 region has the DNA TGCAGTGCTAGTGCGTTCGGGAGACCTTACTACGAGCAGTACTTC.

Ten or more counts support this clonotype. V is TRBV20-1 and J is TRBJ2-1; TRBD2 matches 10 bases. The CDR3 is 14 residues long. The J segment lost 8 bases and the V segment lost 6 bases, leaving 10 bases of the junction unmatched. Germline loops: CDR1 DFQATT, CDR2 SNEGSKA (reference sequence). DNA for the CDR3: TGCAGTGCCGATGTGGCTAGCGGGAGTCATGAGCAGTTCTTC. This encodes CSADVASGSHEQFF.

This clonotype was counted a few times. The CDR3 sequence is CASREIRLTGGNSPLHF. The DNA for the CDR3 is TGTGCCAGCAGAGAAATTCGCTTGACAGGGGGTAATTCACCCCTCCACTTT. This chain links TRBV6-1 with TRBJ1-6; TRBD1 agrees at 9 bases. CDR1 is MNHNS and CDR2 is SASEGT in the germline V gene. After removal of 6 bases from V and 6 bases from J, the junction contained 12 bases not matched to a gene. This CDR3 contains 17 residues.

This clonotype was recorded at least ten times. This chain links TRBV18 with TRBJ2-7; 13 bases map to TRBD2. V was clipped by 7 bases and J by 2 bases; unmatched bases: 8. Germline V gene sequence: CDR1 KGHSH, CDR2 LQKENI. The CDR3 length is 16 residues. CDR3 protein: CASWPGTSGIPYEQYF. The CDR3 region has the DNA TGTGCCAGCTGGCCCGGGACTAGCGGGATACCCTACGAGCAGTACTTC.

This clonotype was counted a few times. V usage is TRBV9 and J usage is TRBJ1-6; no reliable D call. Germline CDR1 and CDR2: SGDLS and YYNGEE. The CDR3 runs to 14 residues. The V end was cut by 2 bases, the J end by 7 bases, with 10 bases between. The DNA of the CDR3 is TGTGCCAGCAGCGTGGCCGACGGCAATTCACCCCTCCACTTT. This encodes CASSVADGNSPLHF.

Many counts were recorded for this clonotype. This chain connects TRBV28 to TRBJ2-1; D is ambiguous. V was cut by 8 bases and J by 4 bases, with 6 bases left in between. The CDR3 contains 11 residues. Germline-derived CDR1 and CDR2 are MDHEN and SYDVKM. The CDR3 region has the DNA TGTGCCAGCGGCGGATACAATGAGCAGTTCTTC. Its protein is CASGGYNEQFF.

This clonotype was recorded many times. This chain joins TRBV18 and TRBJ1-1; possibly TRBD1 for D (5 bases). Germline assignment: CDR1 KGHSH and CDR2 LQKENI. CDR3 length: 13 amino acids. V shed 6 bases and J shed 7 bases, with 15 bases lying between them. The CDR3 nucleotides are TGTGCCAGCTCCCCGGGACGGGGCGGTGAAGCTTTCTTT. Protein product: CASSPGRGGEAFF.

This clonotype has at least ten counts. The genes are TRBV4-1 and TRBJ1-1; D unclear. V lost 1 base and J 4 bases, leaving 10 bases between the germline ends. The CDR3 has 14 residues. The germline V gene has CDR1 MGHRA and CDR2 YSYEKL. For the CDR3, the DNA is TGCGCCAGCAGCCAAGGCCTTCGGGGCACTGAAGCTTTCTTT. It specifies CASSQGLRGTEAFF.

This chain joins TRBV3-1 and TRBJ2-1; 14 bases map to TRBD2. The CDR3 spans 20 residues. J lost 2 bases, V lost 4 bases, and 13 bases had no gene match. Germline values: CDR1 LGHDT, CDR2 YNNKEL (reference sequence). The chain's CDR3 is CASSPRDPGLAGVAYNEQFF. The CDR3 DNA reads as TGTGCCAGCAGCCCCAGGGACCCGGGACTAGCGGGAGTCGCCTACAATGAGCAGTTCTTC.

CDR3 protein: CASSRRLAGQETQYF. The CDR3 DNA sequence: TGTGCCAGCAGCCGACGACTAGCGGGTCAAGAGACCCAGTACTTC. This chain uses TRBV14 with TRBJ2-5, with 10 bases identical to TRBD2. This CDR3 contains 15 residues. Germline CDR1 SGHDN, CDR2 FVKESK. V shed 4 bases and J 2 bases; nucleotides not matched to a gene: 4.

Note on this clonotype: Just one base apart from a much larger clone, this may be a read error. This chain connects TRBV7-2 to TRBJ1-5; 10 positions match TRBD1. The CDR3 is 16 residues long. Unmatched junction bases numbered 9, after V lost 4 bases and J lost 6 bases. The germline CDR1 and CDR2 sequences are SGHTA and FQGNSA. Here the CDR3 reads CTSSSPTGGAGQPQHF. CDR3 in DNA: TGTACCAGCAGCTCCCCGACAGGGGGCGCAGGTCAGCCCCAGCATTTT.

This clonotype was seen ten or more times. This chain uses TRBV7-3 with TRBJ2-1; 9 bases match TRBD2. CDR3 size: 16 residues. After removal of 3 bases from V and 6 bases from J, the junction contained 9 bases not matched to a gene. The germline V gene encodes CDR1 SGHTA and CDR2 FQGTGA. CDR3 nucleotides: TGTGCCAGCAGCTTCAGCGGGAGGTCAAAGCCCAATGAGCAGTTCTTC. Its protein product is CASSFSGRSKPNEQFF.

The table lists this clonotype with many counts. The genes are TRBV11-2 and TRBJ2-1, with D possibly being TRBD2 (5 bases). This CDR3 is built from 15 residues. With 1 base removed from V and 15 bases from J, the gap between germline ends came to 22 bases. CDR1 SGHAT and CDR2 FQNNGV come from the germline V gene. The CDR3 DNA follows: TGTGCCAGCAGCTTAGGGGCCAAAGTCCTTCGGGATCCGTTCTTC. This codes for CASSLGAKVLRDPFF.

In its sample, this clonotype was seen a few times. The chain recombines TRBV5-1 with TRBJ2-5; 12 bases map to TRBD1. CDR3 length: 15 amino acids. Germline values: CDR1 SGHRS, CDR2 YFSETQ. V was pared by 4 bases and J by 5 bases, with 6 bases of the junction left unmatched. The CDR3 nucleotides read TGCGCCAGCAGCCTGGGACAGGGGGCCCGTGAGACCCAGTACTTC. Translation: CASSLGQGARETQYF.

The chain joins TRBV30 to TRBJ1-5; D unresolved. The CDR3 sequence is 16 residues long. Trimming shortened V by 0 bases and J by 0 bases, and 12 bases separated the two germline ends. Germline CDR1 reads GTSNPN; CDR2 reads SVGIG (reference sequence). The CDR3: CAWSVRGYYSNQPQHF. CDR3 sequence (DNA): TGTGCCTGGAGTGTACGAGGGTACTATAGCAATCAGCCCCAGCATTTT.

The table lists this clonotype with a few counts. With a far larger clone one base away, a read error is the likely cause. V usage is TRBV7-8 and J usage is TRBJ2-1; D unclear. V was shortened by 4 bases and J by 10 bases, with 8 bases between the two germline ends. CDR3 size: 11 residues. Germline CDR1 and CDR2: SGHVS and FQNEAQ. CDR3 in DNA: TGTGCCAGCAGCTCGACCTACGAGCAGTTCTTC. Protein product: CASSSTYEQFF.

This clonotype was seen many times. The chain links TRBV28 to TRBJ1-6, with D perhaps TRBD1 (6 bases). V lost 6 bases, J lost 5 bases, and 17 bases lay in between. The CDR3 has 16 amino acids. Germline lookup yields CDR1 MDHEN and CDR2 SYDVKM. The CDR3 spells CASRLHRDGDNSPLHF. In DNA, the CDR3 is TGTGCCAGCAGATTACACAGGGACGGCGATAATTCACCCCTCCACTTT.

This clonotype showed up just a few times. The chain joins TRBV27 to TRBJ2-1; 15 nucleotides agree with TRBD2. Matching the DNA end better, TRBJ2-5 makes the J call doubtful. The CDR3 has 20 amino acids. The germline V gene has CDR1 MNHEY and CDR2 SMNVEV (reference sequence). The CDR3 protein is CASRPRGLAGGQELEETQYF. In DNA, the CDR3 is TGTGCCAGCAGACCACGCGGACTAGCGGGAGGGCAGGAGCTGGAAGAGACCCAGTACTTC.

This clonotype was recorded at least ten times. The rearrangement joins TRBV28 to TRBJ1-1; tentative D call: TRBD1 (5 bases). This CDR3 is built from 20 residues. The ends were cut back, 5 bases at V and 3 bases at J, with 31 bases in the middle. Looked up from germline, CDR1 is MDHEN and CDR2 is SYDVKM. This CDR3 reads CASSDLPTSFLQGKYTEAFF. The CDR3 DNA reads TGTGCCAGCAGTGACCTACCTACCTCCTTCTTGCAGGGCAAATACACTGAAGCTTTCTTT.

The CDR3 protein is CASSELQGAGELFF. The CDR3 DNA is TGTGCCAGCAGCGAACTGCAGGGGGCCGGGGAGCTGTTTTTT. The chain uses TRBV6-4 and TRBJ2-2; 7 bases are a match to TRBD1. There are 14 residues in the CDR3. Germline values: CDR1 MRHNA, CDR2 SNTAGT. Trimming took 6 bases from V and 6 from J; bases not matched to a gene: 7.

With regard to this clonotype: This sequence is one base from a far larger clone and is likely a read error. The conserved closing phenylalanine or tryptophan is absent in this CDR3, likely reflecting a read error. This sequence joins TRBV7-2 and TRBJ2-1; 7 bases match TRBD1. The ends lost 6 bases at V and 1 base at J; junction bases unmatched: 6. The germline CDR1 and CDR2 sequences are SGHTA and FQGNSA. The CDR3 contains 15 residues. CDR3 residues: CASSTRGMSYNEQFS. DNA of the CDR3: TGTGCCAGCAGTACCAGGGGGATGTCCTACAATGAGCAGTTCTCC.

This clonotype was picked up many times. The J gene is TRBJ1-5, the V gene TRBV24-1; 11 nucleotides line up with TRBD1. After removal of 6 bases from V and 6 bases from J, the junction contained 6 bases not matched to a gene. This CDR3 contains 15 residues. Germline lookup yields CDR1 KGHDR and CDR2 SFDVKD. This chain's CDR3 is CATSPGQGAGQPQHF. Written as DNA, the CDR3 is TGTGCCACCAGTCCCGGACAGGGGGCAGGTCAGCCCCAGCATTTT.

In its sample, this clonotype was seen many times. One junction end does not reproduce the germline sequence, and a read error may be involved. The chain links TRBV7-7 to TRBJ2-2, with D uncertain. This CDR3 is built from 15 residues. CDR1 SSHAT and CDR2 FNYEAQ come from the germline V gene (reference sequence). For the CDR3, the DNA is TGTGCTAGCAGCTTAAATACTCATAACACCGGGGAGCTGTTTTTT. It codes for CASSLNTHNTGELFF.

This clonotype was seen repeatedly, ten times or more. The chain employs TRBV10-2 and TRBJ2-3; TRBD2 matches at 13 bases. Germline-derived CDR1 and CDR2 are WSHSY and SAAADI. V dropped 8 bases and J dropped 3; count of bases not matched to a gene: 5. The CDR3 covers 15 residues. The CDR3 spells CASQRTSGGTDTQYF. For the CDR3, the DNA is TGCGCCAGCCAACGGACTAGCGGGGGTACAGATACGCAGTATTTT.

This clonotype was observed many times. The V and J genes are TRBV20-1 and TRBJ2-1; 11 bases agree with TRBD1. CDR3 length equals 18 residues. Per germline, CDR1 DFQATT and CDR2 SNEGSKA (reference sequence). With V trimmed by 0 bases and J by 7 bases, 14 bases remained unmatched. For the CDR3, the DNA is TGCAGTGCTAGAGAACTATTGAAGTGGGACAGGGGGAAGAATGAGCAGTTCTTC. Translation gives CSARELLKWDRGKNEQFF.

The rearrangement uses TRBV24-1 and TRBJ2-1; D might be TRBD1 or TRBD2, each matching 7 bases. The CDR3 is 18 residues long. V was shortened by 4 bases and J by 7 bases, with 25 bases between the two germline ends. From germline, CDR1 is KGHDR and CDR2 SFDVKD. The CDR3 DNA is TGTGCCACCAGTGACAGCTGGCGGGGAGGGGGCGTATGGAATGAGCAGTTCTTC. Its translation is CATSDSWRGGGVWNEQFF.